Listed here is a single T cell receptor (beta chain). Each CDR3 protein gets one entry after TCRdb re-called the RT-PCR reads with MiXCR. The sample yields about 230,000 distinct CDR3 sequences, about 14% seen once. Germline trimming cut 6 bases from V and 0 bases from J; bases unmatched to any gene: 8. The CDR3 covers 15 residues. Germline lookup yields CDR1 DFQATT and CDR2 SNEGSKA (reference sequence). The data were obtained in a study of patients and donors after allogeneic stem cell transplantation. Source material: blood, either unsorted or a sorted T cell fraction (not recorded which). The chain links TRBV20-1 to TRBJ2-7; TRBD2 matches at 10 bases. The clonotype was recovered from a human donor who was either an allogeneic HSCT recipient or a stem cell or donor lymphocyte infusion donor (not recorded which). It is not recorded whose cells these are; they may come from a transplant donor. CDR3 DNA sequence: TGCAGTGCAATCGCAGCTAGCGGGAGCTCCTACGAGCAGTACTTC. Translation gives CSAIAASGSSYEQYF.